This TCR beta chain was obtained from a study of T cell repertoires in cytomegalovirus infection. Study as a whole: Evidence of both CMV infection and a matching HLA type came from public TCR beta signatures.

With V trimmed by 3 bases and J by 5 bases, 4 bases remained unmatched. CDR1 MDHEN and CDR2 SYDVKM come from the germline V gene. The CDR3 is 14 amino acids. Concerning this clonotype: Its antigen is as yet unknown.

TCRdb re-called the reads with MiXCR, one entry per CDR3 protein. This repertoire shows around 530,000 distinct CDR3 sequences, about 15% found once; its top ten account for 20% to 30%. General study results and limits: Summed frequency of public TCR beta families distinguished CMV carriers with the relevant HLA. Across the ex vivo response, the dominant clonotypes were HLA-C-restricted CMV-specific TCR beta clonotypes.

This receptor was obtained from a human donor in good health (CMV status not recorded). Some clones in this sample may be carry-over from other donors' samples. The sample consisted of CD8+ T cells from PBMCs. The chain employs TRBV28 and TRBJ1-5, with 7 bases that match TRBD1. The DNA of the CDR3 is TGTGCCAGCAGTTTGGAACAGGGGTATCAGCCCCAGCATTTT. It is translated as CASSLEQGYQPQHF.